Following are 11 T cell receptor beta chains from one sample sequenced in a study of blood T cells in healthy people across ages. Alongside a J-beta primer mix, a sample-barcoded 5' primer served in a second PCR lasting 7 to 11 cycles. TCRdb fed the 5' RACE reads into MiXCR, producing one record per CDR3 protein. The sample shows hundreds of thousands of distinct CDR3 sequences, 35% to 45% of them seen only once. The source material was blood. The source of these receptors is a woman aged 55-69 years in good health.

The gene calls are TRBV9 and TRBJ2-3; tentative D call: TRBD2 (6 bases). The germline CDR1 and CDR2 sequences are SGDLS and YYNGEE. The CDR3 totals 16 residues. V was shortened by 0 bases and J by 3 bases, with 14 bases between the two germline ends. CDR3 sequence (DNA): TGTGCCAGCAGCGTAGTTGGGGGGAGACTTACAGATACGCAGTATTTT. Translating it yields CASSVVGGRLTDTQYF.

The CDR3 here is CAAALDGRRDEQFF. The CDR3, as DNA: TGTGCCGCCGCATTAGACGGCCGTCGGGATGAGCAGTTCTTC. The V and J genes are TRBV6-5 and TRBJ2-1; D gene uncertain. CDR1 and CDR2 from the germline V gene are MNHEY and SVGAGI. Deletions cut 11 bases from V and 8 bases from J, with 22 bases between. The CDR3 totals 14 residues.

This clonotype was recorded a few times. CDR3 protein: CSASRTSGAYEQYF. Here the CDR3 DNA reads TGCAGTGCTAGTCGGACTAGCGGGGCCTACGAGCAGTACTTC. The V and J genes are TRBV20-1 and TRBJ2-7; 12 positions agree with TRBD2. CDR1 and CDR2 from the germline V gene are DFQATT and SNEGSKA (reference sequence). V trimming: 3 bases; J trimming: 2 bases; junction bases outside the gene matches: 2. The CDR3 covers 14 residues.

In its sample, this clonotype was seen many times. The V call is TRBV7-9, the J call TRBJ2-3; the match to TRBD2 covers 12 bases. Germline CDR1 is SEHNR and CDR2 is FQNEAQ (reference sequence). The CDR3 contains 17 residues. The V and J ends lost 4 bases and 3 bases, in that order; junction bases with no gene match: 8. The CDR3 is CASSSRTSGDETDTQYF. CDR3 DNA: TGTGCCAGCAGCTCTCGGACTAGCGGGGATGAGACAGATACGCAGTATTTT.

The V call is TRBV6-6, the J call TRBJ2-5; D is possibly TRBD1 or TRBD2 (6 bases each). Germline loops: CDR1 MNHNY, CDR2 SVGAGI (reference sequence). The length of the CDR3 is 13 residues. The V end was cut by 6 bases, the J end by 7 bases, with 15 bases between. The CDR3 DNA reads TGTGCCAGCAGCTCCGGGGGCGCAAGGACCCAGTACTTC. This codes for CASSSGGARTQYF.

The chain is built from TRBV15 and TRBJ2-5, with D hard to call. The V and J ends lost 3 bases and 4 bases respectively, with 9 bases between them. This CDR3 has 13 residues. From germline, CDR1 is LNHNV and CDR2 YYDKDF (reference sequence). The CDR3 DNA follows: TGTGCCACCAGCAGGAGCAAAATAGAGACCCAGTACTTC. Residues: CATSRSKIETQYF. The full variable domain, in which reference TRBV15 and TRBJ2-5 provide the parts outside the CDR3, is DAMVIQNPRYQVTQFGKPVTLSCSQTLNHNVMYWYQQKSSQAPKLLFHYYDKDFNNEADTPDNFQSRRPNTSFCFLDIRSPGLGDTAMYLCATSRSKIETQYFGPGTRLLVL.

This chain connects TRBV4-2 to TRBJ1-5, with 7 bases matching TRBD1. This CDR3 is 17 amino acids long. V gave up 0 bases and J gave up 7 bases; unmatched junction bases: 12. From germline, CDR1 is LGHNA and CDR2 YNFKEQ. As DNA, the CDR3 is TGTGCCAGCAGCCAAGATCCCGAGACAGGGCAGACACAGCCCCAGCATTTT. Translation: CASSQDPETGQTQPQHF.

This clonotype was seen repeatedly, ten times or more. The V gene is TRBV7-2, the J gene TRBJ2-3; the D is unclear. CDR1 SGHTA and CDR2 FQGNSA come from the germline V gene. The length of the CDR3 is 12 residues. V lost 1 base, J lost 6 bases, and 5 bases lay in between. CDR3 bases: TGTGCCAGCAGCTTAGTAAGGGATACGCAGTATTTT. Translating gives CASSLVRDTQYF.

V usage is TRBV6-5 and J usage is TRBJ2-1; TRBD1 aligns across 9 bases. Germline V gene data show CDR1 as MNHEY and CDR2 as SVGAGI. The CDR3 has 13 residues. The J segment lost 12 bases and the V segment lost 5 bases, leaving 8 bases of the junction unmatched. Written as DNA, the CDR3 is TGTGCCAGCAGTAACACACAGGGGGCTGTGCAGTTCTTC. It encodes CASSNTQGAVQFF.

This sequence joins TRBV12-3 or TRBV12-4 and TRBJ1-6; tentative D call: TRBD1 (5 bases). The CDR3 totals 14 residues. V was trimmed by 5 bases and J by 5 bases, leaving 10 bases between them. The DNA of the CDR3 is TGTGCCAGCAGTGAACAGGAAAATAATTCACCCCTCCACTTT. Translation: CASSEQENNSPLHF.

About this clonotype itself: A read error may be the cause here, since a much bigger clone is one base away. The V call is TRBV7-9, the J call TRBJ2-4; D ambiguous. Near its end, the DNA agrees better with TRBJ2-7, so the J call may be wrong. CDR1 and CDR2 from the germline V gene are SEHNR and FQNEAQ (reference sequence). The CDR3 runs to 11 residues. The CDR3 protein is CASSLAHEQYF. The CDR3 nucleotides are TGTGCCAGCAGCTTAGCACACGAGCAGTACTTC.